Detailed here is one TCR beta chain. This sample is drawn from a study of cytomegalovirus exposure and HLA in healthy donors. Study-level information: Samples from HLA-typed donors yielded 65 million to 85 million unique TCRs in an early data release.

Both 60 Vbeta primers and 13 Jbeta primers went into the PCR. Libraries were prepared by immunoSEQ multiplex PCR; TCRdb keeps only in-frame clonotypes and omits some of them. The sample table sets out approximately 79,000 clones. The sequence was obtained from a man aged 40-55 years in good health and CMV-seronegative. Sequencing input: PBMCs.

DNA of the CDR3: TGTGCCAGTAGTAACTACAGGGGGCGATCCTATAATTCACCCCTCCACTTT. This sequence encodes CASSNYRGRSYNSPLHF. This chain links TRBV19 with TRBJ1-6, with 9 bases identical to TRBD1. The germline CDR1 and CDR2 sequences are LNHDA and SQIVND (reference sequence). The CDR3 has 17 residues. V shed 4 bases, J shed 1 base, and the junction held 5 bases outside the gene matches.